The entry below describes one TCR beta chain. Repertoires were generated with immunoSEQ multiplex PCR, while TCRdb's copy carries only in-frame clones and drops some. The data contain some 6,000 clones, around 90% of them singletons. These data are taken from a study of blood T cell repertoires in COVID-19. Study overall: The analysed material was cDNA or gDNA that came from T cells, B-cell-depleted T cells, or PBMCs.

This CDR3 is built from 16 residues. Germline CDR1 is SEHNR and CDR2 is FQNEAQ (reference sequence). With 4 bases clipped from V and 9 bases from J, the junction kept 8 bases outside the gene matches. The clonotype originates from a human donor in a cohort sampled during active COVID-19. Sequencing was done on a sample of peripheral blood. The chain is built from TRBV7-9 and TRBJ1-6, with 11 bases lining up with TRBD1. CDR3 DNA sequence: TGTGCCAGCAGCTCAGGCGGGACAGGGGGTATTTCACCCCTCCACTTT. Residues: CASSSGGTGGISPLHF.